This entry describes one T cell receptor (beta chain). Its antigen is unknown. The junction shows a germline mismatch at one end, possibly a read error. Germline V gene data show CDR1 as MNHNY and CDR2 as SVGAGI (reference sequence). The CDR3 length is 13 residues. This entry belongs to a study of T cell repertoires in cytomegalovirus infection. Whole-study findings and limits: In two of eight donors, the top clonotype was HLA-C-restricted CMV-specific.

TCRdb analysed the reads with MiXCR anew, one entry per CDR3 protein. The table lists hundreds of thousands of distinct CDR3 sequences, 20% to 25% of them singletons. The rearrangement uses TRBV6-6 and TRBJ2-1; D is unresolved. Sequencing used CD8+ T cells from PBMCs. The clonotype originates from a human donor in good health (CMV status not recorded). Some clones in this sample may be carry-over from other donors' samples. The CDR3 region has the DNA TGTGCCTGCAGTTACTCGATTGGGTATGAGCAGTTCTTC. As protein: CACSYSIGYEQFF.